The 11 T cell receptor beta chains given below trace back to one sample, sequenced in a study of blood T cell repertoires in COVID-19. TCRdb's table, derived via immunoSEQ multiplex PCR, lists solely in-frame clones and lacks some. This table has a few hundred thousand clones, 70% to 90% appearing once. The specimen was peripheral blood. These receptor sequences come from a man aged 55 to 69 with acute or convalescent COVID-19.

The chain is built from TRBV28 and TRBJ2-5, with a weak D call TRBD2 (5 bases). Germline CDR1 MDHEN, CDR2 SYDVKM. There are 12 residues in the CDR3. The V gene lost 7 bases and the J gene lost 4 bases, with 10 bases spanning the gap. The CDR3 region has the DNA TGTGCCAGCAATCAACGGGGAGAGACCCAGTACTTC. Its translation is CASNQRGETQYF.

This clone was observed a few times. The V call is TRBV6-6, the J call TRBJ2-7; 9 bases map to TRBD1. The CDR3 is made up of 16 amino acids. J gave up 6 bases and V 6 bases, and 15 bases lay outside the gene matches. Germline lookup yields CDR1 MNHNY and CDR2 SVGAGI (reference sequence). CDR3 residues: CASRQIPGTGKGEQYF. The CDR3 nucleotides are TGTGCCAGCAGACAAATACCCGGGACAGGGAAAGGCGAGCAGTACTTC.

J is TRBJ2-6 and V is TRBV6-4; tentative D call: TRBD1 (6 bases). The CDR3 consists of 17 residues. Trimming cost V 4 bases and J 0 bases, with 13 bases left between them. CDR1 is MRHNA and CDR2 is SNTAGT in the germline V gene. In nucleotides, the CDR3 is TGTGCCAGCAGTGCAACGGGACATGGCTCTGGGGCCAACGTCCTGACTTTC. It specifies CASSATGHGSGANVLTF.

This rearrangement joins TRBV28 to TRBJ2-2; maybe TRBD1 (5 bases). The CDR3 has 14 residues. V was pared by 2 bases and J by 1 base, with 5 bases between. Germline V lookup: CDR1 MDHEN, CDR2 SYDVKM. CDR3 sequence: CASSLQGNTGELFF. In nucleotides, the CDR3 is TGTGCCAGCAGTTTACAGGGGAACACCGGGGAGCTGTTTTTT. Supplemented by reference TRBV28 and TRBJ2-2, the full variable domain reads DVKVTQSSRYLVKRTGEKVFLECVQDMDHENMFWYRQDPGLGLRLIYFSYDVKMKEKGDIPEGYSVSREKKERFSLILESASTNQTSMYLCASSLQGNTGELFFGEGSRLTVL.

This chain joins TRBV9 and TRBJ1-1, with 7 bases matching TRBD1. CDR3 length: 14 residues. Germline V gene lookup returns CDR1 SGDLS and CDR2 YYNGEE. V trimming: 3 bases; J trimming: 1 base; junction bases outside the gene matches: 3. CDR3 coding DNA: TGTGCCAGCAGCGCTTGGGACAGGAACACTGAAGCTTTCTTT. It specifies CASSAWDRNTEAFF.

The chain has TRBV6-5 and TRBJ1-6, with D possibly being TRBD1 (5 bases). Germline values: CDR1 MNHEY, CDR2 SVGAGI. This CDR3 comprises 15 residues. Trimming removed 0 bases at V and 9 bases at J, with 12 bases between. CDR3 region: CASSYSKGQGSPLHF. The CDR3 DNA follows: TGTGCCAGCAGTTACTCGAAGGGTCAGGGTTCACCCCTCCACTTT.

The V and J genes are TRBV28 and TRBJ2-3, with 15 positions matching TRBD2. The CDR3 has 15 residues. The junction had 4 bases not matched to a gene; V was cut back by 6 bases and J by 6 bases. Germline CDR1 reads MDHEN; CDR2 reads SYDVKM. The CDR3 nucleotides read TGTGCCAGCAGAGGACTAGCGGGAGGGCCGGATACGCAGTATTTT. Translated, it gives CASRGLAGGPDTQYF.

Only one count was recorded for this clone. The chain recombines TRBV20-1 with TRBJ2-7; D not resolved. The CDR3 has 11 residues. Trimming took off 0 bases at V and 9 bases at J, with 9 bases between the two ends. CDR1 is DFQATT and CDR2 is SNEGSKA in the germline V gene (reference sequence). This CDR3 is CSARDGFRQYF. The CDR3 DNA follows: TGCAGTGCTAGAGATGGCTTCCGGCAGTACTTC.

This chain uses TRBV3-1 (or the pseudogene TRBV3-2) with TRBJ2-1, with D possibly being TRBD1 (5 bases). The CDR3 spans 20 residues. Trimming stripped 3 bases from V and 0 bases from J, with 24 bases between. CDR1 and CDR2 (germline): LGHDT, YNNKEL (reference sequence). CDR3 DNA sequence: TGTGCCAGCAGCCAGTCAAGAAGGGGCTACTCAGCTAGCTCCTACAATGAGCAGTTCTTC. It is translated as CASSQSRRGYSASSYNEQFF.

This chain uses TRBV11-2 with TRBJ2-7, with 7 bases identical to TRBD2. The CDR3 consists of 14 residues. Germline-derived CDR1 and CDR2 are SGHAT and FQNNGV. The V segment lost 1 base and the J segment 7 bases; nucleotides outside the gene matches: 7. CDR3 coding DNA: TGTGCCAGCAGCTTAGTAGGTGGGAGGGGAGAGCAGTACTTC. Encoded protein: CASSLVGGRGEQYF.

V usage is TRBV5-1 and J usage is TRBJ1-5; unclear D gene. V was clipped by 1 base and J by 7 bases, with 15 bases between them. Germline lookup yields CDR1 SGHRS and CDR2 YFSETQ. This CDR3 is built from 15 residues. CDR3 amino acids: CASSLLGIGEQPQHF. In DNA form, the CDR3 reads TGCGCCAGCAGCTTGTTGGGAATCGGGGAGCAGCCCCAGCATTTT.